These T cell receptor beta chains were read from a single sample in a study of identical twins. TCRdb re-called the 5' RACE reads through MiXCR, storing one row per CDR3 protein. The data show roughly 230,000 distinct CDR3 sequences, about 9% seen once. The sample also formed part of further work on yellow fever vaccine responses in identical twins.

The sequenced sample was CD8+ T cells sorted from blood. These receptors originate from a woman aged 18-35 years in good health. Both conserved end residues are part of each CDR3.

j_call	v_call	cdr3_aa
TRBJ2-3	TRBV9	CASSVVGRATDTQYF
TRBJ2-1	TRBV29-1	CSVSSVGDEQFF
TRBJ2-3	TRBV24-1	CATSWGQGVADTQYF
TRBJ2-3	TRBV7-8	CASSFALDTQYF
TRBJ2-2	TRBV9	CASSGASGGDTGELFF
TRBJ2-7	TRBV29-1	CSVDTGHSYEQYF
TRBJ2-3	TRBV10-3	CAISEDSAYTQYF
TRBJ1-4	TRBV9	CASSGMEGSGEKLFF
TRBJ2-3	TRBV7-6	CASSSGLDTDTQYF
TRBJ2-1	TRBV20-1	CSARGYPLAGVYNEQFF
TRBJ2-1	TRBV6-5	CASSYKLAEYNEQFF
TRBJ2-1	TRBV12-3/TRBV12-4	CAEGGLYNEQFF
TRBJ2-7	TRBV4-1	CASSQDQQLWAYEQYF
TRBJ2-4	TRBV28	CASSFSPHRDRGTKNIQYF
TRBJ1-5	TRBV27	CASSRSQNQPQHF
TRBJ2-3	TRBV2	CATETSGGPDTQYF
TRBJ2-1	TRBV24-1	CATKQGDEQFF
TRBJ1-5	TRBV4-1	CASSQGDSNQPQHF
TRBJ2-3	TRBV29-1	CSVEGVTGGLTDTQYF
TRBJ2-7	TRBV6-1	CASSTPRAGAHTYEQYF
TRBJ1-3	TRBV20-1	CSAGEGSGNTIYF
TRBJ2-3	TRBV2	CASRPGHHTDTQYF
TRBJ2-7	TRBV15	CATSRDAIRDEQYF
TRBJ2-2	TRBV6-4	CASNRRLAGGRTGELFF
TRBJ1-1	TRBV28	CASSLWTENTEAFF
TRBJ2-1	TRBV6-2/TRBV6-3	CASDETGTSGRWFF
TRBJ2-3	TRBV4-2	CASSQEADTQYF
TRBJ2-1	TRBV4-1	CASSHDRGTYNEQFF
TRBJ2-3	TRBV25-1	CASSEYTAGRGTDTQYF
TRBJ1-1	TRBV29-1	CSVASMNTEAFF
TRBJ2-7	TRBV4-3	CASSQDNDAAYEQYF